This T cell receptor beta chain is drawn from a study of response to subunit inactivated influenza vaccine. Via MiXCR, TCRdb re-called the RT-PCR reads, giving one row per CDR3 protein. The sample lists around 760,000 distinct CDR3 sequences; 11% to 15% were seen once. Unmatched junction bases numbered 11, after V lost 4 bases and J lost 3 bases. Germline V lookup: CDR1 SGHRS, CDR2 YFSETQ. The CDR3 has 18 amino acids. Study-wide findings and caveats: Seasonal influenza vaccination, on each occasion, was suggested by the authors to recruit few new T cells.

This clonotype has only a few counts. Antigen unknown. This TCR came from a man aged 45 to 65 who received an inactivated influenza vaccine. The chain employs TRBV5-1 and TRBJ2-7; 15 bases are shared with TRBD2. This sample comprised PBMCs from blood, obtained 14 days before vaccination. The CDR3 coding sequence is TGCGCCAGCAGCCTATTGGGGACTAGCGGGGGGACCAACTACGAGCAGTACTTC. Residues: CASSLLGTSGGTNYEQYF.